This T cell receptor (beta chain) is from a study of T cells after yellow fever vaccination. Study results and caveats: Clones that expanded after primary vaccination mostly reappeared after the booster (nearly 98% CD4, 88% CD8).

This clonotype was recorded a few times. Its target is unknown. TCRdb re-derived calls from the 5' RACE reads in MiXCR, one entry per CDR3 protein. The repertoire consists of 620,000 or so distinct CDR3 sequences, with 9% to 15% occurring once and the leading ten covering 15%. The TCR comes from a man younger than 40 who received the YFV17D yellow fever vaccine. The sample consisted of PBMCs, taken on the day of the yellow fever booster vaccination.

The CDR3 here is CASSIRGRAYEQYF. CDR3 coding DNA: TGTGCCAGTAGTATACGAGGGAGGGCCTACGAGCAGTACTTC. The rearrangement joins TRBV19 to TRBJ2-7; TRBD2 aligns across 7 bases. Losses at the gene ends were 2 bases for V and 2 bases for J; bases not matched to a gene: 3. Germline V gives CDR1 LNHDA, CDR2 SQIVND (reference sequence). The CDR3 is 14 amino acids.